This T cell receptor (beta chain) was recorded in a study of blood T cell repertoires in COVID-19. Study summary: The cDNA or gDNA used as material had been derived from T cells, B-cell-depleted T cells, or PBMCs.

Trimming removed 5 bases at V and 10 bases at J, with 12 bases between. This CDR3 comprises 12 residues. CDR1 SGHAT and CDR2 FQNNGV come from the germline V gene. Source study methods: Scientists estimated how many nucleated cells there were by amplifying reference gene primers. The table came from immunoSEQ multiplex PCR; TCRdb's copy has only in-frame clones and leaves some out. The V and J calls and clone size were taken over from that table, and D and trimming were inferred from the DNA. The profile shows approximately 61,000 clones, 70% to 90% of them singletons. The chain is built from TRBV11-2 and TRBJ2-1; D uncertain. Sequencing was performed on peripheral blood. This sequence originates from a man between 70 and 80 years old with acute or convalescent COVID-19. The CDR3 DNA follows: TGTGCCAGCAGCCTCGCGGTTGGGGAGCAGTTCTTC. Its translation is CASSLAVGEQFF.